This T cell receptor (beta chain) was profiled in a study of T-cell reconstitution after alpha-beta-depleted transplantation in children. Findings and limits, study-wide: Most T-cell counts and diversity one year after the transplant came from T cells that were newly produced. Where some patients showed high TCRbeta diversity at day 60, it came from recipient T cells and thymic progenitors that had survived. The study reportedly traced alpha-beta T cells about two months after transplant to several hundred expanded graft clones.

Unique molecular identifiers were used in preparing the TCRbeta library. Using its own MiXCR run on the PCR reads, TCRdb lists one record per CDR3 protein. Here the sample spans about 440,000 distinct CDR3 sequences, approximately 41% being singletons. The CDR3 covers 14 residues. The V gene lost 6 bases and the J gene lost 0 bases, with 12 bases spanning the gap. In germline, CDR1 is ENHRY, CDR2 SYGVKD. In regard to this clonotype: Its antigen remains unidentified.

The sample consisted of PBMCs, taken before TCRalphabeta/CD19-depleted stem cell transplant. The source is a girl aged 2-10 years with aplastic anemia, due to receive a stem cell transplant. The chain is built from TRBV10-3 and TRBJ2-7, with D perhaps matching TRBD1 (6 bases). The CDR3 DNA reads TGTGCCATCAGACGACAGGAACTCTCCTACGAGCAGTACTTC. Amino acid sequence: CAIRRQELSYEQYF.